This T cell receptor beta chain was obtained from a study of shared clonotypes between healthy human individuals. Overall study: Used for every donor were three CD4 naive, three CD4 memory, two CD8 naive and one CD8 memory plate.

Sorted-subset replicate PCRs used about 190 ng of genomic DNA. This amount corresponded to about 30,000 T cell genomes. The table came from immunoSEQ multiplex PCR; TCRdb's copy has only in-frame clones and leaves some out. The sample lists roughly 2.2 million clones, approximately 90% seen once, with more than 0.35% in the top ten. In the case of this clone: As yet, its antigen is unknown.

Trimming took off 8 bases at V and 4 bases at J, with 14 bases between the two ends. Germline V gene data show CDR1 as MNHEY and CDR2 as SVGAGI. The CDR3 consists of 13 residues. The study, taken as a whole, reports: Incompleteness in sorted-subset sequencing, despite large depth, was shown by rarefaction.

The clonotype comes from a man between 18 and 29 years old in good health. Some clones in this sample may be carry-over from other donors' samples. The chain joins TRBV6-5 to TRBJ1-1, with D unresolved. The specimen was naive CD4+ T cells from PBMCs. Subset here: CD45RA+ positively selected. The CDR3 sequence: CASGRNEGTEAFF. CDR3 nucleotide sequence: TGTGCCAGCGGCCGAAACGAGGGCACTGAAGCTTTCTTT.